This T cell receptor beta chain was observed in a study of cytomegalovirus exposure and HLA in healthy donors. Study summary: Unique TCRs numbering about 87 million, obtained from HLA-typed donors, made up an early data release.

The CDR3 spans 14 residues. Looked up from germline, CDR1 is MNHNS and CDR2 is SASEGT. With 3 bases removed from V and 7 bases from J, the gap between germline ends came to 15 bases. The PCR made use of 60 Vbeta and 13 Jbeta primers. The protocol was immunoSEQ multiplex PCR, while the TCRdb copy is restricted to in-frame clones and leaves out a portion. This sample has 210,000 or so clones; around four fifths occur once, and the top ten carry about 0.77%. The V gene is TRBV6-1, the J gene TRBJ1-1; possibly TRBD1 for D (6 bases). This clonotype originated in a boy aged 2 to 10 in good health and CMV-seronegative. The specimen was PBMCs. The DNA for the CDR3 is TGTGCCAGCAGTGACCCGACAGGTCTCGGTGAAGCTTTCTTT. Translation: CASSDPTGLGEAFF.